Listed below are T cell receptor beta chains from one sample, sequenced in a study of blood T cell repertoires in COVID-19. Sequenced by immunoSEQ multiplex PCR; TCRdb stores in-frame clones only, minus some. This sample has about 20,000 clones, with about four fifths found just once. Sequenced input: peripheral blood. The receptor set was obtained from a man older than 75 with acute or convalescent COVID-19. The CDR3 runs from the conserved cysteine through the conserved F or W. Each record gives: clone size, J gene, D gene, V gene, CDR3 DNA, CDR3 protein. The D gene is left open where the match is weak. The size of a clone is reported for some rows only, either as once, few or many, or as a class for expanded clones.

once | TRBJ1-1 | TRBD1 | TRBV10-2 | TGCGCCAGCAGTGAAGACAGGGGATTGAACACTGAAGCTTTCTTT | CASSEDRGLNTEAFF
. | TRBJ1-4 | TRBD1 | TRBV2 | TGTGCCAGCAGTGACCTGGACAGGGGTGTCATTAATGAAAAACTGTTTTTT | CASSDLDRGVINEKLFF
once | TRBJ2-1 | TRBD2 | TRBV7-2 | TGTGCCAGCAGCCCTGCTTGGGCGGCTAGCGGGAAATACAATGAGCAGTTCTTC | CASSPAWAASGKYNEQFF
. | TRBJ1-5 | TRBD1 | TRBV5-1 | TGCGCCAGCAGCTTGGAAACAGGGGATAGCAATCAGCCCCAGCATTTT | CASSLETGDSNQPQHF
. | TRBJ2-7 | TRBD2 | TRBV4-2 | TGTGCCAGCAGCAACACAGCGGGAGTGGGGGAGCAGTACTTC | CASSNTAGVGEQYF
once | TRBJ1-5 | . | TRBV19 | TGTGCCAGTAGTATACGGCAGCGACGGAGCAATCAGCCCCAGCATTTT | CASSIRQRRSNQPQHF
. | TRBJ1-5 | . | TRBV10-1 | TGCGCCTCTTTGTTCAGGAATAGCAATCAGCCCCAGCATTTT | CASLFRNSNQPQHF
few | TRBJ2-7 | TRBD2 | TRBV5-4 | TGTGCCAGCAGACCCCGGGACTACCCCTACGAGCAGTACTTC | CASRPRDYPYEQYF
once | TRBJ1-1 | TRBD1 | TRBV7-6 | TGTGCCAGCAGCCCCACTCGACAGGGGTGGACTGAAGCTTTCTTT | CASSPTRQGWTEAFF
few | TRBJ1-2 | . | TRBV28 | TGTGCCAGCAGTTTCAACAAGGGCGACAGGAGGAGCTATGGCTACACCTTC | CASSFNKGDRRSYGYTF
. | TRBJ1-6 | TRBD1 | TRBV5-1 | TGCGCCAGCAGCTTAAACAGGGGGCTTCTCCACTTT | CASSLNRGLLHF
. | TRBJ2-2 | TRBD1 | TRBV9 | TGTGCCAGCAGCGCCTCAGGGGGCCACAGCACCGGGGAGCTGTTTTTT | CASSASGGHSTGELFF
. | TRBJ2-6 | TRBD1 | TRBV7-6 | TGTGCCAGCAGCTCGCAGGGGGCCGGGGCCAACGTCCTGACTTTC | CASSSQGAGANVLTF
. | TRBJ2-3 | TRBD2 | TRBV24-1 | TGTGCCACCAGTGATTATAAGGCGGGAGGAACAGATACGCAGTATTTT | CATSDYKAGGTDTQYF
. | TRBJ2-1 | . | TRBV7-7 | TGTGCTAGCAGCTTAGGGCTAGCCGACAATGAGCAGTTCTTC | CASSLGLADNEQFF
few | TRBJ1-2 | . | TRBV21-1 | TGTGCCAGCAGCAAGTCGGGACACCTCTATGGCTACACCTTC | CASSKSGHLYGYTF
. | TRBJ2-3 | TRBD2 | TRBV18 | TGTGCCAGCTCACGCGGACTAGCGGCAACAGATACGCAGTATTTT | CASSRGLAATDTQYF
few | TRBJ1-6 | . | TRBV14 | TGTGCCAGCAGCCAAGCTAGGTCACCCCTCCACTTT | CASSQARSPLHF
. | TRBJ1-2 | TRBD1 | TRBV3-1/TRBV3-2 | TGTGCCAGCAGCCAATTCAGAGGGGGCGGGACAGTTAACTATGGCTACACCTTC | CASSQFRGGGTVNYGYTF
many | TRBJ1-6 | TRBD1 | TRBV5-1 | TGCGCCAGCAGCGAAACAGGGGATTGGGCCTATAATTCACCCCTCCACTTT | CASSETGDWAYNSPLHF
. | TRBJ1-3 | . | TRBV30 | TGTGCCTGGAGTTCCGGACAGTTTGGAAACACCATATATTTT | CAWSSGQFGNTIYF
. | TRBJ1-1 | . | TRBV14 | TGTGCCAGCAGCCGATTCGGACAGCTCAACACTGAAGCTTTCTTT | CASSRFGQLNTEAFF
. | TRBJ2-2 | TRBD1 | TRBV30 | TGTGCCTGGGAAGGACAGGGGAAGGGCGGGGAGCTGTTTTTT | CAWEGQGKGGELFF
. | TRBJ1-2 | TRBD1 | TRBV19 | TGTGCCACCCGGACAGGACACAACTATGGCTACACCTTC | CATRTGHNYGYTF
few | TRBJ1-1 | TRBD1 | TRBV10-3 | TGTGCCATCAGTCGGACAGGGAACACTGAAGCTTTCTTT | CAISRTGNTEAFF
. | TRBJ1-5 | . | TRBV15 | TGTGCCACCAGCATGGGGGGGTGGGTGGCAAAGCCCCAGCATTTT | CATSMGGWVAKPQHF
. | TRBJ1-2 | TRBD1 | TRBV5-4 | TGTGCCAGCAGCAGGACAGGGGAGAGGCATGGCTACACCTTC | CASSRTGERHGYTF
few | TRBJ1-2 | TRBD1 | TRBV19 | TGTGCCAGTAGGGGGACAGAAAACTATGGCTACACCTTC | CASRGTENYGYTF
. | TRBJ1-6 | TRBD1 | TRBV5-1 | TGCGCCAGCAGCCAAGGACAGGTCTTTGGTAATTCACCCCTCCACTTT | CASSQGQVFGNSPLHF
. | TRBJ2-7 | . | TRBV19 | TGTGCCAGTTCTTTGAAGAGCTCCTACGAGCAGTACTTC | CASSLKSSYEQYF
. | TRBJ2-5 | . | TRBV27 | TGTGCCAGCAGCCCTTTTCTTCAGGGCCAAGAGACCCAGTACTTC | CASSPFLQGQETQYF
. | TRBJ2-5 | TRBD2 | TRBV15 | TGTGCCACCAGCAGAGATCGGATAGCGGGAGCAGAGACCCAGTACTTC | CATSRDRIAGAETQYF
. | TRBJ1-2 | TRBD1 | TRBV2 | TGTGCCAGCAGTCCAGACAGGGGCTACTATGGCTACACCTTC | CASSPDRGYYGYTF
. | TRBJ1-4 | . | TRBV24-1 | TGTGCCACCAGTGAGGGTCACAGTAATGAAAAACTGTTTTTT | CATSEGHSNEKLFF
few | TRBJ1-5 | . | TRBV29-1 | TGCAGCGTTGAGGGGGGGGGCAATCAGCCCCAGCATTTT | CSVEGGGNQPQHF
. | TRBJ2-7 | TRBD1 | TRBV19 | TGTGCCACTAAAGCCGGGACAGGGTCCTACGAGCAGTACTTC | CATKAGTGSYEQYF
. | TRBJ1-5 | TRBD1 | TRBV19 | TGTGCCAGTAGCCGACAGGGGAGATATGATCAGCCCCAGCATTTT | CASSRQGRYDQPQHF
once | TRBJ1-1 | . | TRBV6-5 | TGTGCCGGCATTCGGACAAACATGAACACTGAAGCTTTCTTT | CAGIRTNMNTEAFF
. | TRBJ2-5 | TRBD1 | TRBV28 | TGTGCCAGCAGTGGGGACAGGCCCCAAGAGACCCAGTACTTC | CASSGDRPQETQYF
few | TRBJ2-5 | TRBD1 | TRBV9 | TGTGCCAGCAGCGTAGCTCCCGGGACAGGCGGAGAGACCCAGTACTTC | CASSVAPGTGGETQYF
. | TRBJ2-5 | . | TRBV5-5 | TGTGCCAGCAGCTTTTTGCTGGGAGGCGAGACCCAGTACTTC | CASSFLLGGETQYF
. | TRBJ2-3 | TRBD1 | TRBV27 | TGTGCCAGCAGATCGGACAGGGGGCTAGTCACAGATACGCAGTATTTT | CASRSDRGLVTDTQYF
. | TRBJ2-3 | . | TRBV5-1 | TGCGCCAGCAGCTTGGAACGGGGAGGAGATACGCAGTATTTT | CASSLERGGDTQYF
. | TRBJ1-2 | TRBD1 | TRBV13 | TGTGCCAGCAGCTCATTGACAGGGAACTATGGCTACACCTTC | CASSSLTGNYGYTF
. | TRBJ2-1 | . | TRBV6-4 | TGTGCCAGCAGTGTTGAGACCTACAATGAGCAGTTCTTC | CASSVETYNEQFF
. | TRBJ2-5 | TRBD2 | TRBV6-5 | TGTGCCAGCAGTTGGGGACTAGCGGGGGGGGAAGAGACCCAGTACTTC | CASSWGLAGGEETQYF
. | TRBJ2-7 | . | TRBV6-2/TRBV6-3 | TGTGCCAGCAGTTACCATCGGGACTCCTTCTTGGTCTACGAGCAGTACTTC | CASSYHRDSFLVYEQYF
once | TRBJ1-4 | TRBD1 | TRBV19 | TGTGCCAGTAGTATTGGGAAGGGACAGGGACGCGAAAAACTGTTTTTT | CASSIGKGQGREKLFF
. | TRBJ2-1 | TRBD1 | TRBV6-2/TRBV6-3 | TGTGCCAGCAGTTATACAGGGACAGGGGGCAAGCAGTTCTTC | CASSYTGTGGKQFF
. | TRBJ1-2 | . | TRBV5-1 | TGCGCCAGCAGCTTGTATTGGGGCAGCGACTATGGCTACACCTTC | CASSLYWGSDYGYTF
. | TRBJ1-6 | . | TRBV11-2 | TGTGCCAGCAGCTTACTGGGGGGGGGTTCACCCCTCCACTTT | CASSLLGGGSPLHF
. | TRBJ2-5 | . | TRBV28 | TGTGCCAGCAAAACCTCTTTCAGGGGAGTGGAGACCCAGTACTTC | CASKTSFRGVETQYF
few | TRBJ1-3 | TRBD1 | TRBV11-2 | TGTGCCAGCAGCGGCCTTCTACAGGGGGCTTCTGGAAACACCATATATTTT | CASSGLLQGASGNTIYF
. | TRBJ2-2 | . | TRBV2 | TGTGCCAGCAGAAGGGGTGCCGGGGAGCTGTTTTTT | CASRRGAGELFF
once | TRBJ1-2 | . | TRBV7-6 | TGTGCCAGCAGCGCAGGGGACGGGGAAATTCGAGACTATGGCTACACCTTC | CASSAGDGEIRDYGYTF
. | TRBJ2-2 | . | TRBV9 | TGTGCCAGCAGCGACGGGGCGAACACCGGGGAGCTGTTTTTT | CASSDGANTGELFF
. | TRBJ2-2 | . | TRBV28 | TGTGCCAGCAGTAAACAGGTCCCCCCCCCACATGAGAAAGCCGGGGAGCTGTTTTTT | CASSKQVPPPHEKAGELFF
once | TRBJ2-5 | TRBD1 | TRBV2 | TGTGCCAGCAGTGCAGGGGGCGTAGGGACCCAGTACTTC | CASSAGGVGTQYF
. | TRBJ2-6 | . | TRBV7-2 | TGTGCCAGCAGCACCGGTTCTAACAGGGCTGGGGCCAACGTCCTGACTTTC | CASSTGSNRAGANVLTF